The 3 T cell receptor beta chains below were found in one sample sequenced in a study of cytomegalovirus exposure and HLA in healthy donors. The assay was immunoSEQ multiplex PCR, and TCRdb's table has in-frame clones only and misses some. The profile shows 150,000 to 200,000 clones, around 84% of them singletons. The sample consisted of PBMCs. The receptor source for this set is a man aged 18-30 years in good health and CMV-seropositive.

Written as DNA, the CDR3 is TGTGCCAGCAGTTCGGACAGGGTCTCACGAGAGACCCAGTACTTC. This codes for CASSSDRVSRETQYF. The chain recombines TRBV28 with TRBJ2-5; 8 nucleotides align to TRBD1. V lost 4 bases to trimming and J lost 4 bases; unmatched junction nucleotides: 8. Germline V gives CDR1 MDHEN, CDR2 SYDVKM. The CDR3 has 15 residues.

Turning to this clone: An end of the junction does not agree with germline; a read error may underlie this. CDR3 amino acids: CASNYVRGPGELFF. CDR3 nucleotides: TGTGCCAGCAATTACGTGAGGGGGCCCGGGGAGCTGTTTTTT. The chain combines TRBV6-6 with TRBJ2-2; the match to TRBD1 covers 7 bases. CDR1 is MNHNY and CDR2 is SVGAGI in the germline V gene (reference sequence). This CDR3 is 14 amino acids long.

This chain links TRBV5-6 with TRBJ1-4; 10 bases agree with TRBD1. The CDR3 has 16 amino acids. V dropped 3 bases and J dropped 5; count of bases not matched to a gene: 7. Germline CDR1 is SGHDT and CDR2 is YYEEEE. Here the CDR3 DNA reads TGTGCCAGCAGCTGGGGACCGGGACAGGGGAATGAAAAACTGTTTTTT. It yields the protein CASSWGPGQGNEKLFF.